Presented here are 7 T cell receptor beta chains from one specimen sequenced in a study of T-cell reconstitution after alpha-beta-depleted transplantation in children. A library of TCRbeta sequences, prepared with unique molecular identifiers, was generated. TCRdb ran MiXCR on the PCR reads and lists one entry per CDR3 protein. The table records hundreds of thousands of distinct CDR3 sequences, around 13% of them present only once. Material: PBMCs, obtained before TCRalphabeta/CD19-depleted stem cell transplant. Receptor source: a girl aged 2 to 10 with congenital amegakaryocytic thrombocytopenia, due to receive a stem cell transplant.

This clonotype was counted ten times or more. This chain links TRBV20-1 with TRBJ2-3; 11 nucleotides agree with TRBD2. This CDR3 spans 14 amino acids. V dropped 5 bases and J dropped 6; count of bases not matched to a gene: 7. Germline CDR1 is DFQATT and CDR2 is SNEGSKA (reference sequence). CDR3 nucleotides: TGCAGTGCTTCCTCTAGCGGGAGGATGGATACGCAGTATTTT. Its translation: CSASSSGRMDTQYF.

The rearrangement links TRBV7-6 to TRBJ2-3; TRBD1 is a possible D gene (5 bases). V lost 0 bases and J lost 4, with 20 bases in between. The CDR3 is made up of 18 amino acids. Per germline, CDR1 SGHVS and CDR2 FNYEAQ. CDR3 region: CASSLASPLTQGADTQYF. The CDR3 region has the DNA TGTGCCAGCAGCTTAGCTTCCCCGTTGACACAAGGGGCAGATACGCAGTATTTT.

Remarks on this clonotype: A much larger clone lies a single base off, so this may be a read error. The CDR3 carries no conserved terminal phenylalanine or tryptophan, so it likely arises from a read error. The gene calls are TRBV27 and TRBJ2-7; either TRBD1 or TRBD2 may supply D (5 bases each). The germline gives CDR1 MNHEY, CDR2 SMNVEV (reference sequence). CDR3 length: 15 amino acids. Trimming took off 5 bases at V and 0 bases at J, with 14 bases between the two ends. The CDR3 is CASSTYRDGSYEQYY. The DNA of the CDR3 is TGTGCCAGCAGTACATACCGGGACGGCTCCTACGAGCAGTACTAC.

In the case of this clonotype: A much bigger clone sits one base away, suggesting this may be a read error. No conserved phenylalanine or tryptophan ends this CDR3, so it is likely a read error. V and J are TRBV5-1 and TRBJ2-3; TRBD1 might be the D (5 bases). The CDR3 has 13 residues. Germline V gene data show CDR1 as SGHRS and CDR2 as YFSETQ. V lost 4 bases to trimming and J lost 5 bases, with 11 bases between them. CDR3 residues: CASSRWGLDTQYL. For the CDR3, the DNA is TGCGCCAGCAGCAGGTGGGGCCTAGATACGCAGTATTTA.

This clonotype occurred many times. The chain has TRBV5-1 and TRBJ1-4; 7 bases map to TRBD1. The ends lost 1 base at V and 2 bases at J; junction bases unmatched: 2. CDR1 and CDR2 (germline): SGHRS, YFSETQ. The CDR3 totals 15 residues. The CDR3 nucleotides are TGCGCCAGCAGCTTGCAGGGACAGACTAATGAAAAACTGTTTTTT. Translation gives CASSLQGQTNEKLFF.

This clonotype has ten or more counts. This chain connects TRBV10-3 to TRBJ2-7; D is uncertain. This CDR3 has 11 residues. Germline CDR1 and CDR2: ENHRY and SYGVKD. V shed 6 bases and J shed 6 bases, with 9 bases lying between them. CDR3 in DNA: TGTGCCATCAGCTCTATTGGCGAGCAGTACTTC. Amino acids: CAISSIGEQYF.

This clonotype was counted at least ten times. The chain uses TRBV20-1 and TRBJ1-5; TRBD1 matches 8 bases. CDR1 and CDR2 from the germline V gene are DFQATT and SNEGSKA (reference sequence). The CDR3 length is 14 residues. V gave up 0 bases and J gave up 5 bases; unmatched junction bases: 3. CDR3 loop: CSAREQGEYQPQHF. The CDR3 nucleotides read TGCAGTGCTAGAGAACAGGGGGAATATCAGCCCCAGCATTTT.